This T cell receptor (beta chain) was sequenced during a study of cytomegalovirus exposure and HLA in healthy donors (dated 2017 in TCRdb). For context, the study as a whole: An earlier analysis of approximately 600 of the donors reported roughly 270 Gb of sequence data and roughly 110 million unique TCR beta sequences from 150 million to 200 million T cells. About 300 gigabases of sequencing data and approximately 93 million unique TCR sequences were included in an early release covering roughly 600 HLA-typed donors. The genetic ancestry cluster associated with self-reported Caucasian donors included around 76% of the roughly 360 genotyped donors. The aim of the study was to test whether cataloging public T cell receptors could identify signatures of past pathogen exposure. Using immunosequencing, the study profiled T cell repertoires from 640 or so subjects and related those repertoires to cytomegalovirus serostatus. A separate validation cohort of approximately 130 different subjects was used in addition to the approximately 670-subject first cohort. To predict cytomegalovirus infection status, the study combined high-throughput TCR immunosequencing, statistical association of individual TCRs with disease status, and machine learning. A later analysis re-analyzed previously published TCR beta repertoires from 666 donors and added high-resolution HLA genotyping to study TCR occurrence patterns. Rather than drawing on any new phenotypic data, the later analysis identified candidate immune exposures from TCR beta sequences and the way those sequences occurred across donors. To decide whether each TCR beta V gene segment behaved as functional or pseudogenic, an earlier analysis of 587 of the donors relied on high-throughput TCR beta sequencing. Donor age, sex, ethnicity and CMV serostatus were compiled alongside the repertoire data. A later genetic analysis took genome-wide SNP genotypes for about 65% of the 666 donors and used that subset as a discovery cohort. Every discovery cohort repertoire had been produced on one sequencing platform. Both class I and class II loci were covered by HLA typing, at four-digit resolution. The number of donors typed differed by locus, with roughly 629-640 for A, B, C, DRB1 and DQB1, 522 for DQA1, approximately 580 for DPA1, and over 400 for DPB1. Roughly 5 DR-DQ haplotypes were handled as single units for association and clustering, since linkage in the cohort was strong. Among some 400 genotyped donors of the cohort, an average of approximately 220,000 unique TCR beta nucleotide sequences was sequenced per donor, of which about 18% were non-productive. What the study reported, not specific to this receptor: A later analysis found that HLA-associated TCR beta chains were more clonally expanded and had lower generation probabilities than equally common non-associated chains. Because HLA typing was missing for some donors at each locus, association tests included only the typed subset. Broadly in line with IMGT annotations, most TCR beta V segments showed up in productive rearrangements about 90% or about 30% of the time in an earlier analysis of around 550 of the donors. A cluster of highly shared sequence variants was judged likely to be a technical artifact of the sequencing pipeline. A later analysis found that TCR association rates varied across HLA loci, with DRB1 alleles showing the most associated TCRs and HLA-C alleles the fewest. According to a later genetic analysis, donors in an Asian-associated ancestry cluster had fewer N-insertions in productive TCRs than the roughly 700-donor mean. Roughly uniform sequencing depth across donors was assumed in presence/absence analyses, although this assumption may not hold. CMV serostatus was the only immune exposure information available for the cohort. Only TCR beta chains were sequenced in this cohort, and the absence of alpha or paired-chain data limited detectable features. Specific HLA alleles were associated with about 17,000 TCR beta sequences at a false discovery rate of 0.05 in a later analysis. It was suggested by the authors that the approach could potentially be generalized to other disease states and immunological phenotypes. Correlated functional status among segregating V segments might reflect linkage disequilibrium, but an unknown experimental factor could not be ruled out. In a later analysis, several top co-occurrence clusters were reported to appear linked to parvovirus B19, influenza, CMV and Epstein-Barr virus. Across donors, most TCR sequences were observed very rarely, whereas some public TCRs were present in many individuals. The classifier was reported to diagnose cytomegalovirus status with high specificity and sensitivity in both the original cohort and the validation cohort. In vitro tests confirmed that a few of the cytomegalovirus-associated TCR beta chains recognize cytomegalovirus antigens. A further reported finding was that TCR beta sequences accurately predicted the HLA-A and HLA-B alleles for most subjects in the first cohort. An association between a missense DCLRE1C variant and V-gene and J-gene trimming of TCR beta chains was found in a later genetic analysis and replicated in an independent cohort. Because counts were too low, roughly 17 rarely observed V segments, including chromosome 9 orphons, were left out of the earlier analysis of 587 of the donors. A total of 150 to 200 TCR beta chains were listed by the study as associated with cytomegalovirus. Some IMGT-functional V segments, including TRBV6-2 and TRBV6-3, could not be distinguished by the 87-base-pair reads and were therefore excluded. When HLA alleles, especially DR and DQ, strongly co-occurred, attributing TCR associations to individual alleles was difficult. A later analysis found that most CMV-associated TCR beta chains appeared HLA-restricted, with HLA associations seemingly driven largely by CMV exposure.

Preparation of the library involved the immunoSEQ multiplex PCR assay. The multiplex PCR relied on a mix of 60 forward primers for TCR Vbeta segments and 13 reverse primers for TCR Jbeta segments. Amplification of the CDR3 region of rearranged TCR beta genes was performed with a multiplex PCR assay on genomic DNA. On the Illumina HiSeq System, the amplified TCR beta libraries were sequenced as 87-base-pair reads. The source study handled its data this way. A later analysis tallied around 80 million unique TCR beta chains across the 660 or so repertoires, and 10 million to 11 million of those chains were shared by two or more donors. Raw reads were error-corrected and collapsed into unique sequences by a nearest-neighbor algorithm in which closely related sequences were merged to remove PCR and sequencing errors. V, D and J gene segments were assigned by aligning CDR3 sequences to IMGT reference sequences. For a sequence to be retained, a match of at least six nucleotides to both a V gene segment and a J gene segment was required. A rearrangement counted as productive if the CDR3 had no stop codons and remained in frame with V and J, and every other rearrangement counted as non-productive. Following IMGT convention, CDR3 was defined as the stretch from the second conserved V-encoded cysteine up to the conserved J-encoded phenylalanine. The earlier analysis of about 640 of the donors excluded any sequence lacking an unambiguous match to a single V gene segment. An earlier analysis of roughly 590 of the donors called V segments functional above 56.7% productive rearrangements and segregating when the between-donor standard deviation exceeded 5%. A statistical classification framework was built for diagnosing cytomegalovirus status from the catalog of TCR beta chain sequences. In a later analysis, TCR nucleotide sequences were compared against IMGT/GENE-DB human TR gene sequences so that V and J genes could be assigned. The TCRdist pipeline was used in a later analysis to assign CDR3 sequences and most-parsimonious VDJ recombination scenarios. A later analysis defined each TCR beta chain by its CDR3 amino acid sequence plus V-gene family, and excluded reads lacking a unique V-gene family. In a later analysis, some 600 highly shared, low-generation-probability nucleotide sequences were removed to address suspected cross-contamination and a sequencing artifact. In a later analysis, a clonal expansion index for each public chain was calculated from normalized within-repertoire ranks of inferred template counts. Generation probabilities in a later analysis came from a VDJ recombination model fitted to out-of-frame rearrangements, and those results were checked against IGoR. A later analysis scored TCR-TCR, TCR-HLA and TCR-CMV co-occurrence with hypergeometric tests, applying a repertoire-size bias correction to TCR pairs. False discovery rates were estimated in a later analysis by permuting HLA or CMV assignments 20 times. In a later analysis, co-occurring TCRs were grouped using DBSCAN, with TCRdist sequence similarity added in when clustering inside HLA-allele-positive subsets. Repertoires with fewer than 30,000 or more than 120,000 public chains, plus five repertoires with anomalous nucleotide sharing, were excluded from co-occurrence clustering. TCRdb stores this immuneACCESS table with in-frame sequences only. Part of the clones is absent; in the studies checked, under half of the shortfall reflects unresolved V genes, and no reason is known for the rest. The DNA was the basis for D and trimming; V, J and clone size are from that table. Recorded for this sample are some 190,000 clones; 75% to 90% of them occurred a single time. The ten largest clonotypes hold 1.2% of the sample.

CDR1 LNHDA and CDR2 SQIVND were looked up in the germline V gene (reference sequence). A distance of 18 bases separates the germline ends of V and J, which lose 6 bases and 9 bases respectively. The CDR3, from cysteine to phenylalanine, totals 14 residues. The read is trimmed to its CDR3 DNA, 42 bases read in frame from base 1. The cohort consisted of some 670 healthy bone marrow donors. Cohort members were all nominally healthy when sampled, although unrecorded immune exposures were likely present. The donor tested CMV seronegative, placing the donor among the 350 or so seronegative members of the cohort. Each donor provided a peripheral blood sample, and peripheral blood mononuclear cells were used for TCR beta sequencing. Genomic DNA extraction from the blood cell samples was performed with the Qiagen DNeasy Blood Extraction Kit. Details on this clone: What antigen it recognizes has not been identified. Base-call qualities are not available, and no considerably larger clone is one nucleotide away.

The receptor comes from a boy younger than 10 in good health and CMV-seronegative. Sequencing input: PBMCs. The sequence joins TRBV19 to TRBJ1-5; the best D guess is TRBD1, with 6 bases matching. The bases are TGTGCCAGTAGCCACAGGGATGGAGTTGCGCCCCAGCATTTT. This codes for CASSHRDGVAPQHF.